This passage covers 30 T cell receptor beta chains from one sample sequenced in a study of shared clonotypes between healthy human individuals. The assay was immunoSEQ multiplex PCR, and TCRdb's table has in-frame clones only and misses some. The sample shows approximately 2.4 million clones, around 95% of them seen only once. The sequenced material came from naive CD4+ T cells sorted from blood. Specified subset: CD45RA+ positively selected. The source is a man between 18 and 35 years old in good health.

The rearrangement joins TRBV28 to TRBJ1-5; maybe TRBD1 (5 bases). V was cut by 5 bases and J by 6 bases, with 14 bases left in between. This CDR3 is 14 amino acids long. Germline CDR1 and CDR2: MDHEN and SYDVKM. The CDR3 loop is CASSPPWGGQPQHF. The CDR3 DNA sequence: TGTGCCAGCAGTCCTCCTTGGGGGGGTCAGCCCCAGCATTTT. Full variable domain (rest looked up from reference TRBV28 and TRBJ1-5): DVKVTQSSRYLVKRTGEKVFLECVQDMDHENMFWYRQDPGLGLRLIYFSYDVKMKEKGDIPEGYSVSREKKERFSLILESASTNQTSMYLCASSPPWGGQPQHFGDGTRLSIL.

The chain combines TRBV5-1 with TRBJ2-7; D perhaps matches TRBD1 (5 bases). Germline V gives CDR1 SGHRS, CDR2 YFSETQ. Trimming removed 4 bases from V and 2 bases from J, with 13 bases in between. CDR3 length equals 14 residues. The CDR3: CASSKLQDPYEQYF. The CDR3 DNA is TGCGCCAGCAGCAAACTACAGGACCCCTACGAGCAGTACTTC.

This chain connects TRBV18 to TRBJ1-5; weak D call: TRBD1 (5 bases). This CDR3 spans 14 amino acids. Trimming left V 2 bases short and J 7 bases short, with 12 bases between. Germline assignment: CDR1 KGHSH and CDR2 LQKENI. The CDR3 bases are TGTGCCAGCTCACCAGGACTCAGGGAGCAGCCCCAGCATTTT. Its protein is CASSPGLREQPQHF.

The V and J genes are TRBV30 and TRBJ1-6; D is possibly TRBD1 (6 bases). Trimming cost V 2 bases and J 1 base, with 9 bases left between them. The CDR3 length is 15 residues. Germline CDR1 is GTSNPN and CDR2 is SVGIG (reference sequence). The CDR3: CAWSKGGSYNSPLHF. DNA of the CDR3: TGTGCCTGGAGTAAAGGGGGGTCCTATAATTCACCCCTCCACTTT.

Comments on this clone: The same CDR3 can be traced to other DNA sequences in this sample. The V and J genes are TRBV29-1 and TRBJ2-1; D is perhaps TRBD2 (6 bases). V shed 4 bases and J shed 5 bases, with 9 bases lying between them. The germline CDR1 and CDR2 sequences are SQVTM and ANQGSEA. The CDR3 totals 12 residues. DNA of the CDR3: TGCAGCGTTGGGAGGGGCCACAATGAGCAGTTCTTC. This encodes CSVGRGHNEQFF.

This sequence joins TRBV10-1 and TRBJ2-7; a weak D match, TRBD1 (6 bases). The CDR3 spans 14 residues. The V end lost 1 base, the J end lost 5 bases, and 12 bases lay between the germline ends. Per the germline V gene, CDR1 is WNHNN and CDR2 is SYGVQD (reference sequence). The DNA for the CDR3 is TGCGCCAGCAGTGAGTTTACAGGGTCCAACGAGCAGTACTTC. It codes for CASSEFTGSNEQYF.

This clone appeared a single time. The rearrangement links TRBV6-6 to TRBJ2-3, with 10 bases lining up with TRBD2. V was clipped by 6 bases and J by 3 bases; unmatched bases: 6. Germline CDR1 is MNHNY and CDR2 is SVGAGI (reference sequence). The CDR3 has 15 residues. The CDR3 DNA reads as TGTGCCAGCAGCCAAACTAGCGGGGCGACAGATACGCAGTATTTT. It codes for CASSQTSGATDTQYF.

Turning to this clone: Other DNA sequences within the sample encode an identical CDR3. This rearrangement joins TRBV5-1 to TRBJ1-1; D is uncertain. Trimming removed 0 bases at V and 7 bases at J, with 10 bases between. Germline lookup yields CDR1 SGHRS and CDR2 YFSETQ. This CDR3 has 13 amino acids. CDR3 in amino acids: CASSLGGHLEAFF. CDR3 nucleotides: TGCGCCAGCAGCTTGGGAGGGCACCTTGAAGCTTTCTTT.

The rearrangement uses TRBV7-2 and TRBJ2-2; D not resolved. The CDR3 is 16 residues long. The germline CDR1 and CDR2 sequences are SGHTA and FQGNSA. Trimming cost V 5 bases and J 5 bases, with 18 bases left between them. CDR3 in DNA: TGTGCCAGCAGCGCTAGACTCATCGAGCTAACCGGGGAGCTGTTTTTT. It yields the protein CASSARLIELTGELFF.

Concerning this clone: Other DNA sequences within the sample encode an identical CDR3. The V call is TRBV9, the J call TRBJ2-7; TRBD1 matches 9 bases. There are 13 residues in the CDR3. V shed 4 bases and J 4 bases; nucleotides not matched to a gene: 3. CDR1 is SGDLS and CDR2 is YYNGEE in the germline V gene. CDR3 nucleotides: TGTGCCAGCAGCCCGGGACAGGGTTACGAGCAGTACTTC. It translates to CASSPGQGYEQYF.

The rearrangement uses TRBV5-4 and TRBJ1-1; no reliable D call. The CDR3 covers 15 residues. The germline V gene has CDR1 SGHNT and CDR2 YYREEE (reference sequence). Trimming shortened V by 0 bases and J by 1 base, and 10 bases separated the two germline ends. Here the CDR3 reads CASSLAGPTNTEAFF. The CDR3 region has the DNA TGTGCCAGCAGCTTGGCAGGTCCGACGAACACTGAAGCTTTCTTT.

This clone turned up a few times. This chain connects TRBV2 to TRBJ1-6; 8 positions agree with TRBD1. The V gene's germline CDR1 is SNHLY and CDR2 FYNNEI. The CDR3 extends over 14 amino acids. V trimming: 5 bases; J trimming: 9 bases; junction bases outside the gene matches: 6. The DNA of the CDR3 is TGTGCCAGCAGTCCGGACAGGGAGAGTTCACCCCTCCACTTT. It translates to CASSPDRESSPLHF.

The CDR3 coding sequence is TGTGCCAGCAGCGTAGACGTGGGGCCTAACGAGCAGTACTTC. Protein product: CASSVDVGPNEQYF. The V call is TRBV9, the J call TRBJ2-7; D might be TRBD1 (5 bases). Germline lookup yields CDR1 SGDLS and CDR2 YYNGEE. CDR3 size: 14 residues. The V end lost 0 bases, the J end lost 5 bases, and 12 bases lay between the germline ends.

Comments on this clone: Other nucleotide sequences in the sample specify the same CDR3. This chain links TRBV5-1 with TRBJ2-7; no definite D call. V lost 0 bases and J 0 bases, leaving 10 bases between the germline ends. Germline V CDR1 and CDR2: SGHRS, YFSETQ. This CDR3 contains 15 residues. CDR3 sequence reads: CASSLGQVSSYEQYF. In nucleotides, the CDR3 is TGCGCCAGCAGCTTGGGGCAGGTAAGCTCCTACGAGCAGTACTTC.

In this sample, this clone turned up once. CDR3 region: CASSDSGGAPTGELFF. CDR3 nucleotides: TGTGCCAGCAGCGACAGCGGGGGGGCCCCCACCGGGGAGCTGTTTTTT. The gene calls are TRBV5-6 and TRBJ2-2, with 10 bases lining up with TRBD2. The V segment lost 4 bases and the J segment 4 bases; nucleotides outside the gene matches: 7. Germline values: CDR1 SGHDT, CDR2 YYEEEE. There are 16 residues in the CDR3.

The chain combines TRBV12-5 with TRBJ1-2; D gene uncertain. Germline assignment: CDR1 LGHNT and CDR2 FRNRAP. V was pared by 2 bases and J by 5 bases, with 9 bases between. The CDR3 sequence is 13 residues long. The CDR3 region has the DNA TGTGCTAGTGGTTTGTCGAGGAATTATGGCTACACCTTC. Translation: CASGLSRNYGYTF.

In regard to this clone: The germline gene is not matched at one end of the junction; a read error may be the cause. The chain recombines TRBV10-3 with TRBJ2-7; D possibly uses TRBD1 or TRBD2 (5 bases each). The CDR3 is 14 residues long. Per the germline V gene, CDR1 is ENHRY and CDR2 is SYGVKD. The CDR3 DNA reads TGTGCCATCAGCCCGGGGACCTTCAGCTACGGGCAGTACTTC. Its protein is CAISPGTFSYGQYF.

This clone was detected a few times. This same CDR3 is encoded by further DNA sequences in the sample. The V call is TRBV6-5, the J call TRBJ1-3, with D uncertain. The V end was cut by 4 bases, the J end by 7 bases, with 5 bases between. The CDR3 spans 11 residues. From germline, CDR1 is MNHEY and CDR2 SVGAGI. The CDR3 nucleotides are TGTGCCAGCAGTTTCGGGAACACCATATATTTT. Residues: CASSFGNTIYF.

This sequence joins TRBV9 and TRBJ2-7; D gene unclear. Trimming shortened V by 0 bases and J by 6 bases, and 13 bases separated the two germline ends. CDR1 is SGDLS and CDR2 is YYNGEE in the germline V gene. The CDR3 is 14 residues long. The CDR3 nucleotides are TGTGCCAGCAGCGTAGCTACTAACAGTGGCGAGCAGTACTTC. Translating it yields CASSVATNSGEQYF.

V and J are TRBV6-1 and TRBJ1-4; a possible D gene is TRBD1 (5 bases). This CDR3 is 14 amino acids long. Germline lookup yields CDR1 MNHNS and CDR2 SASEGT. Deletions cut 4 bases from V and 6 bases from J, with 12 bases between. The CDR3 reads CASSGGWGDEKLFF. The DNA of the CDR3 is TGTGCCAGCAGTGGCGGCTGGGGGGATGAAAAACTGTTTTTT.

The chain joins TRBV29-1 to TRBJ2-7; TRBD2 aligns across 9 bases. The CDR3 runs 13 residues. The ends lost 6 bases at V and 3 bases at J; junction bases unmatched: 6. The germline CDR1 and CDR2 sequences are SQVTM and ANQGSEA. The CDR3 region has the DNA TGCAGCGTCCTCCTAGCGGGATTCTACGAGCAGTACTTC. Amino acids: CSVLLAGFYEQYF.

V gene TRBV15 combines with J gene TRBJ2-2; D is ambiguous. Deletions cut 2 bases from V and 6 bases from J, with 7 bases between. The CDR3 length is 13 residues. CDR1 LNHNV and CDR2 YYDKDF come from the germline V gene (reference sequence). CDR3 nucleotide sequence: TGTGCCACCAGCAGAACCAAGGCCGGGGAGCTGTTTTTT. It encodes CATSRTKAGELFF.

The chain joins TRBV5-1 to TRBJ2-3; 10 nucleotides match TRBD2. The CDR3 is made up of 16 amino acids. CDR1 SGHRS and CDR2 YFSETQ come from the germline V gene. The V gene end was trimmed by 0 bases and the J gene end by 4 bases; junction bases not matched to a gene: 5. Written as DNA, the CDR3 is TGCGCCAGCAGCTTGGCTAGCGGGGGTGGGGCAGATACGCAGTATTTT. It specifies CASSLASGGGADTQYF.

In the case of this clone: The same CDR3 arises from other DNA sequences in this sample as well. This chain links TRBV18 with TRBJ2-6; D gene ambiguous. The CDR3 loop spans 14 amino acids. Trimming took 6 bases from V and 1 from J, leaving 7 bases between them. Germline lookup yields CDR1 KGHSH and CDR2 LQKENI. The CDR3 sequence is CASSLGSGANVLTF. In DNA form, the CDR3 reads TGTGCCAGCTCGCTTGGGTCTGGGGCCAACGTCCTGACTTTC.

The V call is TRBV6-1, the J call TRBJ2-7, with a possible D match to TRBD1 (5 bases). Looked up from germline, CDR1 is MNHNS and CDR2 is SASEGT. This CDR3 spans 13 amino acids. Trimming took 8 bases from V and 2 from J, leaving 13 bases between them. The CDR3 sequence: CASLPGNPYEQYF. CDR3 DNA: TGTGCCAGCCTCCCAGGGAACCCCTACGAGCAGTACTTC.

V usage is TRBV29-1 and J usage is TRBJ1-4, with D perhaps TRBD1 (6 bases). Germline assignment: CDR1 SQVTM and CDR2 ANQGSEA. Trimming cost V 3 bases and J 6 bases, with 14 bases left between them. The CDR3 contains 14 residues. CDR3 nucleotide sequence: TGCAGCGTTGATTCAGGGGTGAAGGATGAAAAACTGTTTTTT. This encodes CSVDSGVKDEKLFF.

In DNA, the CDR3 is TGTGCCTGGAGTGTAGGGGACAGGGCGTTAGAGACCCAGTACTTC. This sequence encodes CAWSVGDRALETQYF. This chain links TRBV30 with TRBJ2-5; 9 bases fit TRBD1. This CDR3 is built from 15 residues. Germline CDR1 and CDR2: GTSNPN and SVGIG (reference sequence). Losses at the gene ends were 0 bases for V and 4 bases for J; bases not matched to a gene: 6.

The chain has TRBV19 and TRBJ2-7, with D maybe TRBD2 (6 bases). The CDR3 is made up of 15 amino acids. Germline V lookup: CDR1 LNHDA, CDR2 SQIVND (reference sequence). V lost 5 bases and J 4 bases, leaving 18 bases between the germline ends. The CDR3 loop is CASSATGVDSYEQYF. DNA for the CDR3: TGTGCCAGTAGTGCGACGGGGGTAGATAGTTACGAGCAGTACTTC.

This clone appeared once. This chain connects TRBV2 to TRBJ1-3, with D possibly being TRBD1 (5 bases). V was clipped by 5 bases and J by 3 bases, with 14 bases between them. There are 15 residues in the CDR3. Per germline, CDR1 SNHLY and CDR2 FYNNEI. Written as DNA, the CDR3 is TGTGCCAGCAGTAGAGGACATCCTGTTGGAAACACCATATATTTT. It specifies CASSRGHPVGNTIYF.

The CDR3 DNA sequence: TGTGCCAGCAGCTATAGGGACGGAGGCTATGGCTACACCTTC. This codes for CASSYRDGGYGYTF. V usage is TRBV27 and J usage is TRBJ1-2; D possibly corresponds to TRBD1 (5 bases). V lost 6 bases and J 4 bases, leaving 15 bases between the germline ends. This CDR3 contains 14 residues. CDR1 is MNHEY, CDR2 SMNVEV, per germline (reference sequence).